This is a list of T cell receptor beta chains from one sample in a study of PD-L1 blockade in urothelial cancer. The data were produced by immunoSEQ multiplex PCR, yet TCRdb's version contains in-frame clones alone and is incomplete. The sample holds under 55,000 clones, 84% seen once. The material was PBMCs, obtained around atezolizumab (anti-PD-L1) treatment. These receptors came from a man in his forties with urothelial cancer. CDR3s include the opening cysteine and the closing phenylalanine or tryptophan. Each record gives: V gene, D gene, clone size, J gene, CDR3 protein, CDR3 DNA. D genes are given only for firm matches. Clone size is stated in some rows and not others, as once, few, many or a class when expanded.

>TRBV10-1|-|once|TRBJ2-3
CASSPGMRTQYF
TGCGCCAGCAGCCCGGGGATGAGGACGCAGTATTTT
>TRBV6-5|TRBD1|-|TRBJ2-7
CASSFTGTGYEQYF
TGTGCCAGCAGTTTTACCGGGACAGGGTACGAGCAGTACTTC
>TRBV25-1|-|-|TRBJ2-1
CASRKTVGTNEQFF
TGTGCCAGCCGGAAGACGGTCGGGACAAATGAGCAGTTCTTC
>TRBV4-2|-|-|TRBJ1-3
CASSQDDRGNTIYF
TGTGCCAGCAGCCAAGATGACAGAGGAAACACCATATATTTT
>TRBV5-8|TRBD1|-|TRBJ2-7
CASDRGLSYEQYF
TGTGCCAGCGACAGGGGCCTCTCCTACGAGCAGTACTTC
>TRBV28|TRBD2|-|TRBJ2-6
CASSQRGGPGANVLTF
TGTGCCAGCAGCCAGCGGGGGGGCCCTGGGGCCAACGTCCTGACTTTC
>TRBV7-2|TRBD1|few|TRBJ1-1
CAPARTGNTEAFF
TGTGCCCCAGCCAGGACAGGGAACACTGAAGCTTTCTTT
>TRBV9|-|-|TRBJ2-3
CASSVRGNSDTQYF
TGTGCCAGCAGCGTGAGGGGGAACTCAGATACGCAGTATTTT
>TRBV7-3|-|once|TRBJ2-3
CASSQGRGWWDTQYF
TGTGCCAGCAGCCAGGGTAGGGGGTGGTGGGATACGCAGTATTTT
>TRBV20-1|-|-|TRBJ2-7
CFRLEAYEQYF
TGCTTTCGACTAGAGGCCTACGAGCAGTACTTC
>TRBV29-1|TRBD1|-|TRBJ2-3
CSVRGQGAADTQYF
TGCAGCGTTAGAGGCCAGGGGGCCGCAGATACGCAGTATTTT
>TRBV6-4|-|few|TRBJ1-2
CASSSRGAENYGYTF
TGTGCCAGCAGCTCGCGGGGGGCGGAAAACTATGGCTACACCTTC
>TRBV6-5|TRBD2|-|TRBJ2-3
CASSSSGTRNTDTQYF
TGTGCCAGCAGTTCCTCCGGGACTAGGAACACAGATACGCAGTATTTT
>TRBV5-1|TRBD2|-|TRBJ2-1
CASSFRGLAGGANEQFF
TGCGCCAGCAGCTTCCGCGGACTAGCGGGAGGGGCAAATGAGCAGTTCTTC
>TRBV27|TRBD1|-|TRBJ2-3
CASSLGTGLEDTQYF
TGTGCCAGCAGTTTGGGGACAGGTTTGGAAGATACGCAGTATTTT
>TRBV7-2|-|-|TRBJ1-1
CASSQGVSEAFF
TGTGCCAGCAGCCAAGGGGTCTCTGAAGCTTTCTTT
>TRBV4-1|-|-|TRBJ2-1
CASSQDFKNNEQFF
TGCGCCAGCAGCCAAGATTTCAAAAACAATGAGCAGTTCTTC
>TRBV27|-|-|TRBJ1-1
CASHQRDRGLNTEAFF
TGTGCCAGCCACCAGAGGGATCGGGGGTTGAACACTGAAGCTTTCTTT
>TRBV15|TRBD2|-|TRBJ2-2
CATSRDTLAGGTGELFF
TGTGCCACCAGCAGAGATACCCTAGCGGGAGGGACGGGGGAGCTGTTTTTT
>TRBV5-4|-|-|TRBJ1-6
CASRSSYNSPLHF
TGTGCCAGCAGGAGCTCCTATAATTCACCCCTCCACTTT
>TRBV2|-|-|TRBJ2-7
CASRAGWDEQYF
TGTGCCAGCAGGGCGGGTTGGGACGAGCAGTACTTC
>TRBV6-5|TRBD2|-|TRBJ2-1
CASSSSGSLNEQFF
TGTGCCAGCAGTTCCAGCGGGAGTCTGAATGAGCAGTTCTTC
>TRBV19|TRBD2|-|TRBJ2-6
CASSPWGLAGVSGANVLTF
TGTGCCAGTAGCCCCTGGGGACTAGCGGGAGTGTCTGGGGCCAACGTCCTGACTTTC
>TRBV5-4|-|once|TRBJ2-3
CASSLGAGGATDTQYF
TGTGCCAGCAGCTTGGGGGCTGGGGGGGCCACAGATACGCAGTATTTT
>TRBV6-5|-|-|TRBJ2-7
CASSLTGPSYEQYF
TGTGCCAGCAGTCTTACAGGACCCTCCTACGAGCAGTACTTC
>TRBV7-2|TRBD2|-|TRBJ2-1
CASSPAGAYSIRVYNEQFF
TGTGCCAGCAGCCCAGCGGGAGCTTACTCGATTAGGGTTTACAATGAGCAGTTCTTC
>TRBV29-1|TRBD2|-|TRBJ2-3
CSVAGGRAADTQYF
TGCAGCGTTGCTGGCGGGAGGGCCGCAGATACGCAGTATTTT
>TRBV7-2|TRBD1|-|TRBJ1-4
CASSFSTGAANEKLFF
TGTGCCAGCAGCTTCTCGACAGGGGCGGCTAATGAAAAACTGTTTTTT
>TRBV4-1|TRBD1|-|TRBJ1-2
CASSQDGTASNYGYTF
TGCGCCAGCAGCCAAGATGGGACAGCCTCAAACTATGGCTACACCTTC
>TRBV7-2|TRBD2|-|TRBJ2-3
CASSTPAGVGDTQYF
TGTGCCAGCAGCACCCCAGCGGGAGTAGGGGATACGCAGTATTTT
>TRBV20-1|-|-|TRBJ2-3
CSASTDTSQYF
TGCAGTGCTAGCACGGACACCTCGCAGTATTTT
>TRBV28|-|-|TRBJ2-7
CASSLFSLAGRAAEQYF
TGTGCCAGCAGTTTATTTTCTTTGGCAGGAAGAGCTGCCGAGCAGTACTTC
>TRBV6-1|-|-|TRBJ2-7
CASSEAGGYRTGQYF
TGTGCCAGCAGTGAAGCGGGAGGCTACCGGACGGGGCAGTACTTC
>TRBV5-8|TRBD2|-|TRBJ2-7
CASSLGLAGGNEQYF
TGTGCCAGCAGCTTGGGGCTAGCGGGAGGAAATGAGCAGTACTTC
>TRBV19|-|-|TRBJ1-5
CATGGGRMAGQPQHF
TGTGCCACCGGGGGGGGCAGGATGGCCGGTCAGCCCCAGCATTTT
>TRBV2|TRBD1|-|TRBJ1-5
CASRQGGTGHQPQHF
TGTGCCAGCAGACAGGGAGGGACAGGGCATCAGCCCCAGCATTTT
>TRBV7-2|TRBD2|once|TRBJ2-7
CASSPLAGGSYEQYF
TGTGCCAGCAGCCCCTTAGCGGGAGGGTCCTACGAGCAGTACTTC
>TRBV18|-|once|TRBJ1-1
CASSPRQAGAFF
TGTGCCAGCTCACCCCGGCAGGCTGGGGCTTTCTTT
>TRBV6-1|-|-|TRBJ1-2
CASSVVQGGYTF
TGTGCCAGCAGTGTCGTCCAGGGCGGCTACACCTTC
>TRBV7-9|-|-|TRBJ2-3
CASSLQDTQYF
TGTGCCAGCAGCTTACAAGATACGCAGTATTTT
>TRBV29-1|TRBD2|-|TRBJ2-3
CSVEFSGSFADTQYF
TGCAGCGTTGAATTTAGCGGGAGTTTCGCAGATACGCAGTATTTT
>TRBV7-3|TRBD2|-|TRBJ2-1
CASSLKRLAGDPRYNEQFF
TGTGCCAGCAGCTTAAAGAGGCTAGCGGGAGACCCCAGGTACAATGAGCAGTTCTTC